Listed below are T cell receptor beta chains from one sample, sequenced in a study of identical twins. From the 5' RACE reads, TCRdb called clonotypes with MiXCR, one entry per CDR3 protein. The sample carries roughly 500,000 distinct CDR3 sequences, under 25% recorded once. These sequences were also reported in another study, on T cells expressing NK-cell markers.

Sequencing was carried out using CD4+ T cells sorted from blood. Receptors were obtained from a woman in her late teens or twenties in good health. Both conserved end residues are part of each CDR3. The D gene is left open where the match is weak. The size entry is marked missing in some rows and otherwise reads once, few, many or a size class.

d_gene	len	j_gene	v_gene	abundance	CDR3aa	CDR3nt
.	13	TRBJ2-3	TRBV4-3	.	CASSQVSTDTQYF	TGCGCCAGCAGCCAAGTAAGCACAGATACGCAGTATTTT
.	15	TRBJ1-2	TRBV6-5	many	CASSYSTRGSYGYTF	TGTGCCAGCAGTTACTCGACCCGGGGAAGCTATGGCTACACCTTC
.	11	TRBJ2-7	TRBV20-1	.	CSAAVGYEQYF	TGCAGTGCTGCGGTGGGGTACGAGCAGTACTTC
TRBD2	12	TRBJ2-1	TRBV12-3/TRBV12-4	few	CASSRGGMQQFF	TGTGCCAGCAGTCGGGGGGGGATGCAGCAGTTCTTC
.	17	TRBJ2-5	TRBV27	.	CASMKAKGQGEGETQYF	TGTGCCAGCATGAAGGCTAAGGGGCAGGGGGAGGGAGAGACCCAGTACTTC
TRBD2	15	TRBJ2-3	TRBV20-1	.	CSAFIAGGVTDTQYF	TGCAGTGCTTTTATAGCGGGAGGGGTCACAGATACGCAGTATTTT
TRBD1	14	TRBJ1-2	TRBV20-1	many	CSARGGQGNYGYTF	TGCAGTGCTAGGGGAGGACAGGGGAACTATGGCTACACCTTC
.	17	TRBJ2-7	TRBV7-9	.	CASSLESAGPFPYEQYF	TGTGCCAGCAGCTTAGAATCGGCAGGGCCGTTCCCCTACGAGCAGTACTTC
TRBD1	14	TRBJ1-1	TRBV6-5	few	CASSYSIRQGEAFF	TGTGCCAGCAGTTACTCGATTCGACAGGGTGAAGCTTTCTTT
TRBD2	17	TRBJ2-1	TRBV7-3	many	CASSPTGAAGGRNEQFF	TGTGCCAGCAGCCCCACGGGAGCAGCGGGGGGGCGGAATGAGCAGTTCTTC
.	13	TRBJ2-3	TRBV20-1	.	CSARILSTDTQYF	TGCAGTGCTAGAATCCTGAGCACAGATACGCAGTATTTT
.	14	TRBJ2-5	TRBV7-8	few	CASSFGGIQETQYF	TGTGCCAGCAGCTTTGGAGGAATCCAAGAGACCCAGTACTTC
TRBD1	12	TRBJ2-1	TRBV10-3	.	CAIRRQGNEQFF	TGTGCCATCAGGCGACAGGGCAATGAGCAGTTCTTC
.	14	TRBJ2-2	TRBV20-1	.	CSAKTGPFTGELFF	TGCAGTGCCAAGACGGGTCCTTTCACCGGGGAGCTGTTTTTT
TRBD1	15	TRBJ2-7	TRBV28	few	CASSPGDRELGEQYF	TGTGCCAGCAGTCCCGGGGACAGGGAGTTAGGCGAGCAGTACTTC
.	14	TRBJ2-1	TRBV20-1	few	CSASGGGSYNEQFF	TGCAGTGCTAGTGGTGGGGGTTCCTACAATGAGCAGTTCTTC
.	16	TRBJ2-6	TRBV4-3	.	CASSPGVVAGANVLTF	TGCGCCAGCAGCCCCGGGGTAGTGGCTGGGGCCAACGTCCTGACTTTC
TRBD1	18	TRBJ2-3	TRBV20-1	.	CSARDPGQGISSTDTQYF	TGCAGTGCTAGAGATCCGGGACAGGGCATTTCTAGCACAGATACGCAGTATTTT
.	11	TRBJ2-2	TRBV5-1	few	CASTNPGELFF	TGCGCCAGCACCAACCCCGGGGAGCTGTTTTTT
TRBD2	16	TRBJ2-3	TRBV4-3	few	CASSHSGTSGTDTQYF	TGCGCCAGCAGCCACTCCGGGACTAGCGGCACAGATACGCAGTATTTT
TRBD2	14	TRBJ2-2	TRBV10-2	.	CASKLGRDTGELFF	TGCGCCAGCAAATTGGGGAGGGACACCGGGGAGCTGTTTTTT
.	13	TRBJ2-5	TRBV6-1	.	CASSRLGAETQYF	TGTGCCAGCAGCCGACTGGGGGCGGAGACCCAGTACTTC
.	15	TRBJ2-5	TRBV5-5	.	CASSWRGAVEETQYF	TGTGCCAGCAGCTGGCGGGGTGCGGTCGAGGAGACCCAGTACTTC
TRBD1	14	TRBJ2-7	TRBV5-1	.	CASSAGQGADEQYF	TGCGCCAGCAGCGCGGGACAGGGGGCAGACGAGCAGTACTTC
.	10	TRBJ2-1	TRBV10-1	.	CARRGGEQFF	TGCGCCAGAAGGGGGGGTGAGCAGTTCTTC